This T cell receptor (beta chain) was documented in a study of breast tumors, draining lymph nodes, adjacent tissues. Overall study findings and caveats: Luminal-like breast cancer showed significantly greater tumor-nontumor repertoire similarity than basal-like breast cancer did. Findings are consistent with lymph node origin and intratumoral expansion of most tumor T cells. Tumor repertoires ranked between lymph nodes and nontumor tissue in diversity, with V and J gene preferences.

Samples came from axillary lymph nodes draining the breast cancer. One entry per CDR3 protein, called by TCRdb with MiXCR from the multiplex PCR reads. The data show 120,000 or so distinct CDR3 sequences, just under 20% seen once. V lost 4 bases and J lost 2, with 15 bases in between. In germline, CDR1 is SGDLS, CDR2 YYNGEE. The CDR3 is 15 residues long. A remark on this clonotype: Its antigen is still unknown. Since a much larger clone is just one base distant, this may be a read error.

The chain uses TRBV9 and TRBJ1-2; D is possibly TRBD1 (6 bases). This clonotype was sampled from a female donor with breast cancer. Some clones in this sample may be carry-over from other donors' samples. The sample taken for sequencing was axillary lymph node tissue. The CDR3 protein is CASSRRQEGNYGYTF. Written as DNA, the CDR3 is TGTGCCAGCAGCAGAAGACAGGAGGGAAACTATGGCTACACCTTC.